This T cell receptor beta chain came from a study of human T cells and chemical hapten exposure. Study findings and constraints: Expanded TCR sets contained significantly more large CDR3 similarity clusters than controls.

Per the authors' pipeline: Sequenced samples showed a median of roughly 99,000 TCRs each, with counts running from about 22,000 to 700,000. TCRdb analysed the RACE reads with MiXCR anew, one entry per CDR3 protein. TCRdb's processing, not the authors' own work, is the source of the V and J calls. The table includes 85,000 to 100,000 distinct CDR3 sequences, roughly 12% detected once. The germline V gene encodes CDR1 SNHLY and CDR2 FYNNEI. The V end lost 2 bases, the J end lost 7 bases, and 16 bases lay between the germline ends. The CDR3 has 15 residues. Turning to this clonotype: Its antigen is not identified.

The time point here: patch test 1, 2 weeks after DPC sensitization. Treatment indicated: therapeutic diphenylcyclopropenone sensitization with weekly scalp DPC. The donor pool consisted of alopecia patients aged 18 to 70 years, considered suitable for DPC. The sequence came from a woman in her thirties or forties with alopecia areata. Some clones in this sample may be carry-over from other donors' samples. Sequences were derived from whole blood, sampled in connection with sensitization to the hapten diphenylcyclopropenone (DPC). This sequence joins TRBV2 and TRBJ2-3, with a tentative D call TRBD2 (6 bases). CDR3 loop: CASSERDSTTYTQYF. The CDR3 DNA follows: TGTGCCAGCAGTGAACGGGACTCCACGACCTATACGCAGTATTTT.